This T cell receptor beta chain is drawn from a study of blood T cell repertoires in COVID-19. Study-wide context: Sources were T cells, B-cell-depleted T cells, or PBMCs; the material itself was cDNA or gDNA.

This CDR3 is 14 amino acids long. V dropped 4 bases and J dropped 2 bases, with 12 bases sitting between them. CDR1 and CDR2 from the germline V gene are SGHKS and YYEKEE (reference sequence). Assay used: immunoSEQ multiplex PCR; TCRdb lists only in-frame clones, some missing. The table lists about 93,000 clones, around 90% of them singletons. The clonotype was recovered from a man aged 55 to 69 with COVID-19, enrolled during active disease. The chain is built from TRBV5-5 and TRBJ1-1, with a tentative D call TRBD1 (6 bases). The specimen sequenced was peripheral blood. The DNA of the CDR3 is TGTGCCAGCAGCCAGGGACAAGCAAACACTGAAGCTTTCTTT. Amino acids: CASSQGQANTEAFF.